The next 21 T cell receptor beta chains were all read from a single sample in a study of post-analysis software for immune sequencing data. Tagging with unique molecular identifiers was a feature of the TCR beta cDNA libraries. TCRdb used MiXCR to reprocess the PCR reads, holding one entry per CDR3 protein. The sample carries 740,000 or so distinct CDR3 sequences, 53% recorded once. Study-wide results and limits: Patients showed TRBV5-6, TRBV5-1 and TRBV20-1 among a few TRBV segments more frequent than in controls.

What these receptors recognize is not known. Sequenced input: blood. These receptors were obtained from a girl aged 10 to 17 with multiple sclerosis.

This clonotype was observed a few times. J is TRBJ1-2 and V is TRBV6-2 or TRBV6-3; D is unclear. The CDR3 spans 12 residues. From germline, CDR1 is MNHEY and CDR2 SVGEGT. Trimming took off 0 bases at V and 3 bases at J, with 2 bases between the two ends. CDR3 DNA sequence: TGTGCCAGCAGTTACTCAGACTATGGCTACACCTTC. Its translation is CASSYSDYGYTF.

The J gene is TRBJ1-2, the V gene TRBV20-1, with D hard to call. Trimming left V 5 bases short and J 0 bases short, with 13 bases between. This CDR3 region has 14 residues. Germline CDR1 reads DFQATT; CDR2 reads SNEGSKA (reference sequence). For the CDR3, the DNA is TGCAGTGCTCGCATGGCCAGCTCTAACTATGGCTACACCTTC. This translates into CSARMASSNYGYTF.

The V gene is TRBV21-1, the J gene TRBJ2-3. TRBV21-1 is noted as a pseudogene. This CDR3 contains 14 residues. The CDR3 DNA reads TGTGCCAGCAGCAAAGAAGCTAGCACAGATACGCAGTATTTT. Protein product: CASSKEASTDTQYF.

This clonotype came up a few times. The chain joins TRBV18 to TRBJ2-1; D remains unclear. The CDR3 loop spans 13 amino acids. V was shortened by 1 base and J by 5 bases, with 6 bases between the two germline ends. CDR1 and CDR2 from the germline V gene are KGHSH and LQKENI. In DNA form, the CDR3 reads TGTGCCAGCTCACCACAACAAAACAATGAGCAGTTCTTC. It yields the protein CASSPQQNNEQFF.

CDR3 sequence: CASRMAGGADVQYF. Written as DNA, the CDR3 is TGTGCCAGCAGAATGGCGGGGGGTGCAGATGTGCAGTATTTT. The chain carries TRBV12-3 or TRBV12-4 and TRBJ2-3; TRBD2 aligns across 8 bases. The CDR3 totals 14 residues. Unmatched junction bases numbered 13, after V lost 6 bases and J lost 11 bases.

This rearrangement joins TRBV4-2 to TRBJ2-3, with D possibly matching TRBD2 (5 bases). The CDR3 is 16 residues long. The germline V gene encodes CDR1 LGHNA and CDR2 YNFKEQ. The V end lost 0 bases, the J end lost 3 bases, and 13 bases lay between the germline ends. CDR3 DNA: TGTGCCAGCAGCCAAGAACAGTGGGAGCTGACAGATACGCAGTATTTT. Its translation is CASSQEQWELTDTQYF.

This clonotype came up a few times. The chain uses TRBV29-1 and TRBJ2-3; D perhaps matches TRBD1 (5 bases). Germline V gene lookup returns CDR1 SQVTM and CDR2 ANQGSEA. V shed 7 bases and J shed 3 bases, with 11 bases lying between them. The CDR3 spans 12 residues. The CDR3 DNA sequence: TGCAGCGGCAGGGTTCTTACAGATACGCAGTATTTT. Translated: CSGRVLTDTQYF.

This chain connects TRBV10-1 to TRBJ2-1; D assignment may be TRBD1 or TRBD2 (5 bases each). Between the trimmed V and J ends, which lost 0 bases and 4 bases, there was a span of 22 bases. Per germline, CDR1 WNHNN and CDR2 SYGVQD (reference sequence). This CDR3 contains 19 residues. The CDR3 protein is CASSESLPGRAVLYNEQFF. In nucleotides, the CDR3 is TGCGCCAGCAGTGAGTCGCTACCGGGGCGGGCGGTCCTATACAATGAGCAGTTCTTC.

This clonotype was detected only once. J is TRBJ2-7 and V is TRBV7-2; D is undetermined. The last part of the DNA fits TRBJ2-1 better; the J call may be wrong. The CDR3 is 13 residues long. CDR1 is SGHTA and CDR2 is FQGNSA in the germline V gene. CDR3 loop: CASSLAAVNEQFF. As DNA, the CDR3 is TGTGCCAGCAGCTTAGCGGCGGTGAATGAGCAGTTCTTC.

The V call is TRBV20-1, the J call TRBJ2-5; 12 nucleotides match TRBD1. The end of the DNA fits TRBJ2-7 better, so the J call may be wrong. CDR3 length: 16 residues. Germline V gene lookup returns CDR1 DFQATT and CDR2 SNEGSKA (reference sequence). CDR3 bases: TGCAGTGCCAATCATCCGGGACAGGGGGCGTCCTACGAGCAGTACTTC. This gives the protein CSANHPGQGASYEQYF.

The chain recombines TRBV5-5 with TRBJ2-3; D may be TRBD2 (6 bases). V lost 4 bases and J 0 bases, leaving 12 bases between the germline ends. There are 15 residues in the CDR3. The germline V gene encodes CDR1 SGHKS and CDR2 YYEKEE (reference sequence). The CDR3 sequence: CASSHGSLSTDTQYF. Here the CDR3 DNA reads TGTGCCAGCAGCCACGGGAGTTTGAGCACAGATACGCAGTATTTT. The full variable domain, its missing parts supplied by reference TRBV5-5 and TRBJ2-3, is DAGVTQSPTHLIKTRGQQVTLRCSPISGHKSVSWYQQVLGQGPQFIFQYYEKEERGRGNFPDRFSARQFPNYSSELNVNALLLGDSALYLCASSHGSLSTDTQYFGPGTRLTVL.

The chain joins TRBV29-1 to TRBJ2-3, with D unclear. The V end lost 6 bases, the J end lost 1 base, and 17 bases lay between the germline ends. Germline CDR1 SQVTM, CDR2 ANQGSEA. This CDR3 region has 15 residues. The CDR3 reads CSVPNLAGRTDTQYF. The DNA of the CDR3 is TGCAGCGTCCCAAACCTGGCAGGCCGCACAGATACGCAGTATTTT.

This clonotype was found a few times. The CDR3 spells CASSLAGGLAAYEQYF. The CDR3 DNA follows: TGTGCCAGCAGTTTAGCGGGGGGACTAGCGGCCTACGAGCAGTACTTC. The genes are TRBV12-3 or TRBV12-4 and TRBJ2-7, with 11 bases matching TRBD2. This CDR3 is 16 amino acids long. Trimming took 0 bases from V and 2 from J; bases not matched to a gene: 3.

This clonotype was detected only a few times. This chain links TRBV29-1 with TRBJ2-3; D remains ambiguous. The CDR3 sequence is 13 residues long. Trimming shortened V by 6 bases and J by 5 bases, and 15 bases separated the two germline ends. Per germline, CDR1 SQVTM and CDR2 ANQGSEA. In DNA form, the CDR3 reads TGCAGCGTCCCTCCCTCCGCTCAAGATACGCAGTATTTT. Protein product: CSVPPSAQDTQYF.

The gene calls are TRBV29-1 and TRBJ1-2; D remains unclear. The CDR3 covers 15 residues. Germline V lookup: CDR1 SQVTM, CDR2 ANQGSEA. Trimming took 8 bases from V and 3 from J, leaving 22 bases between them. CDR3 amino acids: CSLSKNRRADYGYTF. DNA for the CDR3: TGCAGCCTATCAAAGAACCGGAGGGCGGACTATGGCTACACCTTC.

Only a few counts were recorded for this clonotype. The chain joins TRBV14 to TRBJ2-7; D is unresolved. This CDR3 is 13 amino acids long. The ends were cut back, 3 bases at V and 8 bases at J, with 14 bases in the middle. Germline V gene data show CDR1 as SGHDN and CDR2 as FVKESK. CDR3 in amino acids: CASSQGPGVKQYF. Written as DNA, the CDR3 is TGTGCCAGCAGCCAGGGCCCTGGGGTGAAGCAGTACTTC.

The DNA of the CDR3 is TGCAGTGCTAGAGAAGTTAACTATGGCTACACCTTC. Translated, it gives CSAREVNYGYTF. The V gene is TRBV20-1, the J gene TRBJ1-2, with D hard to call. The V gene's germline CDR1 is DFQATT and CDR2 SNEGSKA (reference sequence). V lost 0 bases to trimming and J lost 1 base, with 3 bases between them. The CDR3 runs to 12 residues.

The chain has TRBV2 and TRBJ1-1; tentative D call: TRBD1 (5 bases). Germline CDR1 is SNHLY and CDR2 is FYNNEI. V lost 7 bases, J lost 1 base, and 16 bases lay in between. The CDR3 is 15 residues long. CDR3 sequence (DNA): TGTGCCAGCATCGACGGGGGAGGCCGGAACACTGAAGCTTTCTTT. Its protein product is CASIDGGGRNTEAFF.

CDR3 sequence reads: CATSRYDGEAYQPQHF. CDR3 bases: TGTGCCACCAGCAGGTACGACGGAGAGGCGTATCAGCCCCAGCATTTT. The J gene is TRBJ1-5, the V gene TRBV15, with no clear D. Trimming cost V 3 bases and J 5 bases, with 17 bases left between them. The CDR3 has 16 residues. Germline assignment: CDR1 LNHNV and CDR2 YYDKDF (reference sequence).

J is TRBJ2-5 and V is TRBV15; D unresolved. Germline values: CDR1 LNHNV, CDR2 YYDKDF (reference sequence). V was shortened by 8 bases and J by 0 bases, with 4 bases between the two germline ends. This CDR3 has 11 residues. The CDR3 bases are TGTGCCACCGGCCACCAAGAGACCCAGTACTTC. Translated, it gives CATGHQETQYF.

The chain is built from TRBV3-1 and TRBJ2-7; 13 bases fit TRBD2. With V trimmed by 3 bases and J by 7 bases, 9 bases remained unmatched. CDR1 is LGHDT and CDR2 is YNNKEL in the germline V gene (reference sequence). CDR3 size: 16 residues. DNA for the CDR3: TGTGCCAGCAGCCACGCCGAGGGACTAGCGGGATATGAGCAGTACTTC. Residues: CASSHAEGLAGYEQYF.